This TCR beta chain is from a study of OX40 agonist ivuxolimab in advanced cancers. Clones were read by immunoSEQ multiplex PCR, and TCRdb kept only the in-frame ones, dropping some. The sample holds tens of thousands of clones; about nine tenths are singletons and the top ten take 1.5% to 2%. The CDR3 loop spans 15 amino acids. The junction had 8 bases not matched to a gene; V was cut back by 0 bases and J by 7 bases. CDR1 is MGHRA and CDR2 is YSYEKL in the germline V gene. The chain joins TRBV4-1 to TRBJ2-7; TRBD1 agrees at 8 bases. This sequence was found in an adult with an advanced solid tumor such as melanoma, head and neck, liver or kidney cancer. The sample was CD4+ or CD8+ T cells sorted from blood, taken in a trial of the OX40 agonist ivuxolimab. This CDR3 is CASSQDTQGGREQYF. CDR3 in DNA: TGCGCCAGCAGCCAAGATACACAGGGGGGTAGGGAGCAGTACTTC.